These 9 T cell receptor beta chains originate from one sample sequenced in a study of molecular identifiers for immune sequencing clone quantification (dated by TCRdb to 2016 to 2019). The protocol used for the library was PCR. TCRdb names NextSeq 500 as the instrument used. The public reads were run again by TCRdb, first through fastp at Q25 and then through MiXCR, and only productive beta chains were kept. Every entry covers one CDR3 protein and lists the most common genes and DNA from its rows. Within this sample are roughly 300,000 distinct CDR3 sequences, with under 25% of them counted one time only. The top ten clones comprise about 0.7% of the sample. Sequencing input: naive CD8+ T cells from blood, with Jurkat cell RNA spiked in. The sample's cell subset or site, from its label and the paper: FACS-sorted CD8+CD4-CCR7+CD45RA+ naive T cells. The receptors stem from a human donor in good health. Some libraries in this study had Jurkat cell RNA spiked in.

This clonotype occurred once. The chain employs TRBV24-1 and TRBJ2-5; D unresolved. Germline CDR1 KGHDR, CDR2 SFDVKD. The V and J ends lost 4 bases and 1 base respectively, with 12 bases between them. This CDR3 comprises 15 residues. CDR3: CATSDPLRPQETQYF. CDR3 DNA sequence: TGTGCCACCAGTGACCCCCTACGACCCCAAGAGACCCAGTACTTC.

The sample holds many counts of this clonotype. The chain links TRBV29-1 to TRBJ2-7, with D uncertain. Germline V gives CDR1 SQVTM, CDR2 ANQGSEA. The CDR3 sequence is 12 residues long. Trimming shortened V by 5 bases and J by 13 bases, and 21 bases separated the two germline ends. The CDR3 is CSVSTPVGSDYF. Written as DNA, the CDR3 is TGCAGCGTTAGCACCCCCGTCGGGTCAGACTACTTC.

This clonotype was observed a handful of times. This chain uses TRBV20-1 with TRBJ2-3; 8 nucleotides match TRBD2. This CDR3 region has 17 residues. The ends lost 5 bases at V and 2 bases at J; junction bases unmatched: 15. Germline loops: CDR1 DFQATT, CDR2 SNEGSKA (reference sequence). The CDR3 spells CSALDPSERELTDTQYF. The CDR3 DNA sequence: TGCAGTGCTCTTGACCCCTCAGAGCGGGAGCTCACAGATACGCAGTATTTT.

This sequence joins TRBV6-6 and TRBJ1-3, with 7 bases identical to TRBD1. The V segment lost 5 bases and the J segment 3 bases; nucleotides outside the gene matches: 4. From germline, CDR1 is MNHNY and CDR2 SVGAGI (reference sequence). The CDR3 is 14 amino acids. The DNA for the CDR3 is TGTGCCAGCAGTCCCGACAGGGTTGGAAACACCATATATTTT. It is translated as CASSPDRVGNTIYF.

As concerns this clonotype: Just one base apart from a much larger clone, this may be a read error. The chain uses TRBV20-1 and TRBJ2-7; 7 bases line up with TRBD1. The V segment lost 5 bases and the J segment 2 bases; nucleotides outside the gene matches: 3. In germline, CDR1 is DFQATT, CDR2 SNEGSKA (reference sequence). The CDR3 extends over 12 amino acids. The CDR3 is CSALGTAYEQYF. For the CDR3, the DNA is TGCAGTGCTCTCGGGACAGCCTACGAGCAGTACTTC.

The chain joins TRBV14 to TRBJ2-7; 8 nucleotides match TRBD1. V lost 3 bases, J lost 0 bases, and 10 bases stayed unmatched. CDR1 SGHDN and CDR2 FVKESK come from the germline V gene. The CDR3 runs to 17 residues. The CDR3 DNA sequence: TGTGCCAGCAGCCACTTTAACCAGGGGGCCCTCTCCTACGAGCAGTACTTC. Its translation is CASSHFNQGALSYEQYF.

This clonotype was counted only a few times. The rearrangement joins TRBV19 to TRBJ2-2; TRBD1 is a possible D gene (6 bases). The CDR3 consists of 13 residues. Germline V gene lookup returns CDR1 LNHDA and CDR2 SQIVND (reference sequence). The V and J ends lost 7 bases and 6 bases respectively, with 12 bases between them. The CDR3 sequence: CASKNRASGELFF. The CDR3 coding sequence is TGTGCCAGTAAGAACAGGGCGTCCGGGGAGCTGTTTTTT.

As regards this clonotype: A read error may explain this, as a much larger clone is one base away. The J gene is TRBJ2-7, the V gene TRBV4-1; no clear D. Trimming removed 6 bases at V and 5 bases at J, with 20 bases between. Germline V gene sequence: CDR1 MGHRA, CDR2 YSYEKL. CDR3 length equals 15 residues. The chain's CDR3 is CASRPRSDLRNEQYF. Written as DNA, the CDR3 is TGCGCCAGCAGGCCCCGCTCGGACCTGAGGAACGAGCAGTACTTC.

In DNA, the CDR3 is TGCGCCAGCAGGGGAGTAGCGGGGGCTTACGAGCAGTACTTC. Protein product: CASRGVAGAYEQYF. The chain uses TRBV5-1 and TRBJ2-7; TRBD2 aligns across 9 bases. The CDR3 loop spans 14 amino acids. Germline CDR1 SGHRS, CDR2 YFSETQ. Unmatched junction bases numbered 7, after V lost 5 bases and J lost 4 bases. The full variable domain, in which reference TRBV5-1 and TRBJ2-7 provide the parts outside the CDR3, is KAGVTQTPRYLIKTRGQQVTLSCSPISGHRSVSWYQQTPGQGLQFLFEYFSETQRNKGNFPGRFSGRQFSNSRSEMNVSTLELGDSALYLCASRGVAGAYEQYFGPGTRLTVT.